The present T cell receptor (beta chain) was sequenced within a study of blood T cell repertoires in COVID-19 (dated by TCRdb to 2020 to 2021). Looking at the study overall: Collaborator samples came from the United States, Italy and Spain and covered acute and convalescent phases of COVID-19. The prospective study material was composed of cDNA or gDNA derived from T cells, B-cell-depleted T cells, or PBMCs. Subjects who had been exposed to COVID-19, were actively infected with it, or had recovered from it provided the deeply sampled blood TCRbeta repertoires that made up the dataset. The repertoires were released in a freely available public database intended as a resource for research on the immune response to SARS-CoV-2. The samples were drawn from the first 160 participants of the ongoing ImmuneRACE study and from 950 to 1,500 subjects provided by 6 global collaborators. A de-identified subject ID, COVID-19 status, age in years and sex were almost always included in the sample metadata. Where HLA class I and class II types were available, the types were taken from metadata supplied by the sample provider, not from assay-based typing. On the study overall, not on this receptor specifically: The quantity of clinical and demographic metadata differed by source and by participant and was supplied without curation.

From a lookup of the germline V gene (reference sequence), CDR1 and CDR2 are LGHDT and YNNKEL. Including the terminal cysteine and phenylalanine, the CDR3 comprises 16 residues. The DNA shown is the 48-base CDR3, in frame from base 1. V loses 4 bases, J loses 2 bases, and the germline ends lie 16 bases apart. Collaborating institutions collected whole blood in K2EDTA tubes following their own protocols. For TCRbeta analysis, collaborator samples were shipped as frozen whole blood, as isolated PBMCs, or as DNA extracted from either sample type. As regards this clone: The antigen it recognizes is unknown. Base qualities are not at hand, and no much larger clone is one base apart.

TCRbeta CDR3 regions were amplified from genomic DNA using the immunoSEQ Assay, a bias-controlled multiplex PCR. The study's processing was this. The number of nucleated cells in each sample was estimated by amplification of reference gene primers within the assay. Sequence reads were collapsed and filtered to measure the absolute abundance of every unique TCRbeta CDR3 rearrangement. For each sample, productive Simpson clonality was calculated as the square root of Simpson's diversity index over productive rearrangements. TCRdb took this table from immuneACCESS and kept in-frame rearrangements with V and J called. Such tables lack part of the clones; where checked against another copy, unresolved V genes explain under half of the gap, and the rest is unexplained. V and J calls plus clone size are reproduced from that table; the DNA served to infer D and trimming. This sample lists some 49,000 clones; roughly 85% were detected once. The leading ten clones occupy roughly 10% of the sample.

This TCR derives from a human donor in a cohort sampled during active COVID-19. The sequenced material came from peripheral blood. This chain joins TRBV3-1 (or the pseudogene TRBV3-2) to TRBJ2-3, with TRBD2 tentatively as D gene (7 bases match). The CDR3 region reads CASSLRGAGYTDTQYF. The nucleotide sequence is TGTGCCAGCAGCCTCCGGGGGGCGGGATACACAGATACGCAGTATTTT.